The rows below give T cell receptor beta chains drawn from one sample of a study of blood T cell repertoires in COVID-19. TCRdb keeps only in-frame clones here, not all; method: immunoSEQ multiplex PCR. This table has approximately 190,000 clones, roughly four fifths appearing once. The source material was peripheral blood. The receptors shown here come from a woman in her seventies with active or convalescent COVID-19. CDR3s include the opening cysteine and the closing phenylalanine or tryptophan. The order of the fields is D gene, clone size, V gene, J gene, CDR3 protein, CDR3 DNA. D genes are given only for firm matches. Not every row has a clone size; where given, it reads once, few, many or a size class.

>TRBD1|NA|TRBV29-1|TRBJ1-3
CSVQYTGAGNTIYF
TGCAGCGTGCAATATACAGGGGCTGGAAACACCATATATTTT
>TRBD2|NA|TRBV9|TRBJ2-5
CASSAGALAGGIQETQYF
TGTGCCAGCAGCGCCGGGGCCCTAGCGGGAGGGATACAAGAGACCCAGTACTTC
>NA|NA|TRBV6-1|TRBJ1-1
CASSEAGWGLSPEAFF
TGTGCCAGCAGTGAAGCCGGATGGGGCTTGAGTCCTGAAGCTTTCTTT
>NA|NA|TRBV6-5|TRBJ2-4
CASTRGAKNIQYF
TGTGCCAGCACTCGGGGAGCCAAAAACATTCAGTACTTC
>TRBD2|NA|TRBV11-2|TRBJ2-1
CASSSRGSGSYNEQFF
TGTGCCAGCAGCTCCCGGGGTAGCGGGAGTTACAATGAGCAGTTCTTC
>NA|few|TRBV6-2/TRBV6-3|TRBJ1-2
CASSYSRGLNYGYTF
TGTGCCAGCAGTTACTCGCGGGGCCTCAACTATGGCTACACCTTC
>TRBD1|NA|TRBV24-1|TRBJ1-6
CATSDPRTGGTYNSPLHF
TGTGCCACCAGTGACCCGCGGACAGGGGGGACCTATAATTCACCCCTCCACTTT
>TRBD1|NA|TRBV28|TRBJ1-1
CASSPGGTRGTEAFF
TGTGCCAGCAGTCCAGGGGGTACTAGGGGAACTGAAGCTTTCTTT
>TRBD2|few|TRBV5-1|TRBJ2-7
CASSLGGLAGGHEQYF
TGCGCCAGCAGCTTGGGGGGGCTAGCGGGAGGTCACGAGCAGTACTTC
>NA|NA|TRBV10-3|TRBJ2-3
CATMTGFTDTQYF
TGTGCCACCATGACCGGGTTCACAGATACGCAGTATTTT
>NA|NA|TRBV5-1|TRBJ2-1
CASNSFGGGYEQFF
TGCGCCAGCAATTCCTTCGGAGGGGGCTATGAGCAGTTCTTC
>NA|NA|TRBV2|TRBJ1-1
CASSERPGALSTEAFF
TGTGCCAGCAGTGAACGCCCGGGAGCCCTGAGCACTGAAGCTTTCTTT
>TRBD1|NA|TRBV27|TRBJ1-5
CASSLWGTGIQPQHF
TGTGCCAGCAGTTTATGGGGGACAGGGATTCAGCCCCAGCATTTT
>TRBD1|NA|TRBV18|TRBJ1-5
CASSPSTGGIQPQHF
TGTGCCAGCTCACCATCTACAGGGGGCATCCAGCCCCAGCATTTT
>TRBD2|NA|TRBV3-1/TRBV3-2|TRBJ2-7
CASSQGASGAYEQYF
TGTGCCAGCAGCCAAGGGGCTAGCGGTGCCTACGAGCAGTACTTC
>TRBD2|NA|TRBV27|TRBJ2-2
CASSSPFEAGLAGTVNTGELFF
TGTGCCAGCAGTTCCCCGTTCGAGGCGGGACTAGCGGGAACGGTGAACACCGGGGAGCTGTTTTTT
>TRBD1|NA|TRBV5-1|TRBJ1-1
CASSLAGQGGGTEAFF
TGCGCCAGCAGCTTGGCTGGACAGGGTGGGGGCACTGAAGCTTTCTTT
>TRBD1|NA|TRBV10-3|TRBJ1-5
CAISEPKGQGEGPQHF
TGTGCCATCAGTGAGCCTAAGGGACAGGGGGAAGGGCCCCAGCATTTT
>TRBD1|few|TRBV25-1|TRBJ2-6
CASSPTGSGAVLTF
TGTGCCAGCAGCCCGACAGGGTCTGGGGCCGTCCTGACTTTC
>NA|NA|TRBV19|TRBJ2-7
CASKGGDTLYEQYF
TGTGCCAGTAAAGGGGGGGACACCCTCTACGAGCAGTACTTC
>NA|NA|TRBV6-5|TRBJ1-1
CASSPGVYTEAFF
TGTGCCAGCAGCCCGGGGGTTTACACTGAAGCTTTCTTT